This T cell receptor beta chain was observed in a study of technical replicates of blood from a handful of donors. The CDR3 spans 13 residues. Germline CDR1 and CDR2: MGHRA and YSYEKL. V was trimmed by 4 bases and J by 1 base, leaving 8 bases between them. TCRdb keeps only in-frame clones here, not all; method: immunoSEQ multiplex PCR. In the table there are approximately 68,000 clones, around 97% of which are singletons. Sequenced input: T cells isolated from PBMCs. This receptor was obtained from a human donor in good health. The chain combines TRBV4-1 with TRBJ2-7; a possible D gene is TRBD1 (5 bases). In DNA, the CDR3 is TGCGCCAGCAGCCTTGGACATTCCTACGAGCAGTACTTC. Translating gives CASSLGHSYEQYF.